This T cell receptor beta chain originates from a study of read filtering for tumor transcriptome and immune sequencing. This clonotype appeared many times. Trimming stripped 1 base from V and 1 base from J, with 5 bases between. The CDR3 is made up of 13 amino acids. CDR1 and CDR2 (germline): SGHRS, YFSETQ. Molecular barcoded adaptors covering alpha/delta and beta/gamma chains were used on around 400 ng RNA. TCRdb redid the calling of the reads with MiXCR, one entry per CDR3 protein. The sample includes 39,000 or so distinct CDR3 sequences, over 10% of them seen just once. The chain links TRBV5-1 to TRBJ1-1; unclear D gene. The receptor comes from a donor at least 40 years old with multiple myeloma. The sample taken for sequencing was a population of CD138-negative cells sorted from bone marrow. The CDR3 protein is CASSLWWNTEAFF. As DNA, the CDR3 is TGCGCCAGCAGCTTGTGGTGGAACACTGAAGCTTTCTTT.